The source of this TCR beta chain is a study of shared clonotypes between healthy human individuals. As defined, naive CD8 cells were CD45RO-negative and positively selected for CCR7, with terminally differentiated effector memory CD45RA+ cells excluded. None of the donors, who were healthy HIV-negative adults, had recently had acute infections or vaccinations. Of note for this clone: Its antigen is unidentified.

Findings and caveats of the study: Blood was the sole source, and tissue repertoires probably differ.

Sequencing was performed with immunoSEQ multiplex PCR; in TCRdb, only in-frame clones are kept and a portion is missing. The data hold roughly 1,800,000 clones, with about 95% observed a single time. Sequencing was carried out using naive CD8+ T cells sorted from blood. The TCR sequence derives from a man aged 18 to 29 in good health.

CDR3 protein: CASSLNLEQFF. In DNA, the CDR3 is TGTGCCAGCAGTTTAAATCTTGAGCAGTTCTTC. This chain links TRBV28 with TRBJ2-1; D is unresolved. This CDR3 has 11 residues. Germline lookup yields CDR1 MDHEN and CDR2 SYDVKM. The V gene lost 2 bases and the J gene lost 9 bases, with 5 bases spanning the gap.